The T cell receptor beta chain described here comes from a study of cytomegalovirus exposure and HLA in healthy donors. Trimming removed 0 bases at V and 2 bases at J, with 8 bases between. CDR3 length equals 14 residues. Per germline, CDR1 SGHNT and CDR2 YYREEE (reference sequence). PCR involved 60 Vbeta and 13 Jbeta primers. The method was immunoSEQ multiplex PCR; TCRdb's version includes in-frame clones alone and lacks a portion of them. The sample lists approximately 160,000 clones, 70% to 75% occurring once. The chain combines TRBV5-4 with TRBJ1-1; D perhaps matches TRBD1 (5 bases). The TCR originated in a man aged 18 to 35 in good health and CMV-seropositive. The specimen sequenced was PBMCs. The CDR3 DNA sequence: TGTGCCAGCAGCTTGGTAGGACAAAACACTGAAGCTTTCTTT. Residues: CASSLVGQNTEAFF.